This TCR beta chain was observed in a study of CD8 T cells in ankylosing spondylitis. The V gene's germline CDR1 is SGHTA and CDR2 FQGNSA. The CDR3 has 15 residues. V was clipped by 5 bases and J by 9 bases; unmatched bases: 12. TCRdb reprocessed the 5' RACE reads with MiXCR, giving one entry per CDR3 protein. The sample lists about 240,000 distinct CDR3 sequences; around 7.8% were seen once. The specimen was blood, either unsorted or a sorted T cell fraction (not recorded which). The receptor was isolated from a male donor with ankylosing spondylitis or in good health (not recorded which). The chain links TRBV7-2 to TRBJ2-1; TRBD2 matches 8 bases. As DNA, the CDR3 is TGTGCCAGCAGCAGGGGACTAGTGTCGCATGGTGAGCAGTTCTTC. Translation: CASSRGLVSHGEQFF. Filled out from reference TRBV7-2 and TRBJ2-1, the complete variable domain reads GAGVSQSPSNKVTEKGKDVELRCDPISGHTALYWYRQSLGQGLEFLIYFQGNSAPDKSGLPSDRFSAERTGGSVSTLTIQRTQQEDSAVYLCASSRGLVSHGEQFFGPGTRLTVL.